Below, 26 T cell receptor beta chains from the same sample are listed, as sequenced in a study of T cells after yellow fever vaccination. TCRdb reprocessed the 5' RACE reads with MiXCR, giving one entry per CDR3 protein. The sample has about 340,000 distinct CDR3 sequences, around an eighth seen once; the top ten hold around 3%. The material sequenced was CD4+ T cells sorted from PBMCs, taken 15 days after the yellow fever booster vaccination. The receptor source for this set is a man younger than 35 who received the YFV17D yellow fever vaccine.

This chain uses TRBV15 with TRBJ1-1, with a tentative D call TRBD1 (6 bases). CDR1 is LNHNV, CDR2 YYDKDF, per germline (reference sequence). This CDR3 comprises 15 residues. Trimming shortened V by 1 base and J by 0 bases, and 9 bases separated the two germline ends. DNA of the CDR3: TGTGCCACCAGCAGAGGCGGGGACATGAACACTGAAGCTTTCTTT. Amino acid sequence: CATSRGGDMNTEAFF.

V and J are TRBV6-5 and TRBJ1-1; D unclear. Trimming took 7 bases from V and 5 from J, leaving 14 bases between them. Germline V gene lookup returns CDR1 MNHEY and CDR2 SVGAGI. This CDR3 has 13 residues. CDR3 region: CASTSLERTEAFF. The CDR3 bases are TGTGCCAGCACATCCTTGGAAAGGACTGAAGCTTTCTTT.

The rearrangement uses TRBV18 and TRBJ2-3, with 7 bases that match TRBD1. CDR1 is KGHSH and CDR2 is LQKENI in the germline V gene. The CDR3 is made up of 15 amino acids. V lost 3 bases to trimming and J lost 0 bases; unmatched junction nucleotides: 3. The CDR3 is CASSPDRASTDTQYF. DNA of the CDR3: TGTGCCAGCTCACCTGACAGGGCTAGCACAGATACGCAGTATTTT.

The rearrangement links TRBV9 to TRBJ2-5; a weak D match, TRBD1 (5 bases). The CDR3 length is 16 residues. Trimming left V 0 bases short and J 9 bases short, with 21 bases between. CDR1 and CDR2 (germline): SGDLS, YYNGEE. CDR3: CASSVDGHRQGSPQYF. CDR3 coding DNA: TGTGCCAGCAGCGTAGACGGACACCGGCAAGGATCGCCCCAGTACTTC. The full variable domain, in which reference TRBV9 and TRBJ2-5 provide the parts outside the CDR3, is DSGVTQTPKHLITATGQRVTLRCSPRSGDLSVYWYQQSLDQGLQFLIQYYNGEERAKGNILERFSAQQFPDLHSELNLSSLELGDSALYFCASSVDGHRQGSPQYFGPGTRLLVL.

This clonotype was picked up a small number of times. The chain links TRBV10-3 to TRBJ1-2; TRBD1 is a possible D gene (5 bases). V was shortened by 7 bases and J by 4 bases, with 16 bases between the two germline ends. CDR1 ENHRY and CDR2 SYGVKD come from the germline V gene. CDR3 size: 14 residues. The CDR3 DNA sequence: TGTGCCATCAACCCGGGACCGCCTTTCTATGGCTACACCTTC. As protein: CAINPGPPFYGYTF.

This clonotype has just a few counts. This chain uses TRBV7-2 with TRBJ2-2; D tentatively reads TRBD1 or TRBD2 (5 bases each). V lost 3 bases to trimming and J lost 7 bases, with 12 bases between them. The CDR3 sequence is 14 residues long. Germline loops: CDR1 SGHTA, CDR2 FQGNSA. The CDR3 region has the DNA TGTGCCAGCAGCTTCATTCGGGACGGCGGGGAGCTGTTTTTT. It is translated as CASSFIRDGGELFF.

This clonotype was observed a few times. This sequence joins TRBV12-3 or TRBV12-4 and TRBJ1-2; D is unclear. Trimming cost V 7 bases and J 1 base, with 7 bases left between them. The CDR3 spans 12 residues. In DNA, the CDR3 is TGTGCCAGCACTACAAATAACTATGGCTACACCTTC. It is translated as CASTTNNYGYTF.

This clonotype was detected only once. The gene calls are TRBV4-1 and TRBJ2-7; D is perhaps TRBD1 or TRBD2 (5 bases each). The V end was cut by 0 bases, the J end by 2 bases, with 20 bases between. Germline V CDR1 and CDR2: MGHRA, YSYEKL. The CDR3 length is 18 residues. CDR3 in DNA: TGCGCCAGCAGCCAAGAAGTAAAAGGGACGTCTTGGGCCTACGAGCAGTACTTC. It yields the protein CASSQEVKGTSWAYEQYF.

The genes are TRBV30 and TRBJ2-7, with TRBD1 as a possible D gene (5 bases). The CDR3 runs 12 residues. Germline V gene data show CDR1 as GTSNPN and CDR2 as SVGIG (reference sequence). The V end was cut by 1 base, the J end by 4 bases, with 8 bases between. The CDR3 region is CAWSAAGYEQYF. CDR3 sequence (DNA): TGTGCCTGGAGTGCGGCAGGGTACGAGCAGTACTTC.

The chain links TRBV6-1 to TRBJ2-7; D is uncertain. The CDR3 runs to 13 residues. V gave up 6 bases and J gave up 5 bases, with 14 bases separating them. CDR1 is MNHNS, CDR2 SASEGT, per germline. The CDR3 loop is CASRVTPDHEQYV. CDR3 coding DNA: TGTGCCAGCAGAGTAACACCGGACCACGAGCAGTACGTC.

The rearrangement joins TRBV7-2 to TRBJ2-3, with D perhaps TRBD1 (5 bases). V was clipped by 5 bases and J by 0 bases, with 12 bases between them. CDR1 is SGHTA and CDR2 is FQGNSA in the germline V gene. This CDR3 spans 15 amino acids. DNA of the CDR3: TGTGCCAGCAGCCAGCAGGGTCCTAGCACAGATACGCAGTATTTT. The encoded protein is CASSQQGPSTDTQYF.

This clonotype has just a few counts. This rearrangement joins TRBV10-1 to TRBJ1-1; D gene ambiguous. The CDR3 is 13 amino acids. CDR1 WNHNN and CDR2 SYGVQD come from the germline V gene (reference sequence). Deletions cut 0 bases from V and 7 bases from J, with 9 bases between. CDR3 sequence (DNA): TGCGCCAGCAGTGAGTCAGGACGGAATGAAGCTTTCTTT. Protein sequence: CASSESGRNEAFF.

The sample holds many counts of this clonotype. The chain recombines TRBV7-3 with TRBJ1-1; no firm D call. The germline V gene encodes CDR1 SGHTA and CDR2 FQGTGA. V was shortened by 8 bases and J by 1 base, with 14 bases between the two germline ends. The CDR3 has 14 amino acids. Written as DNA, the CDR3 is TGTGCCAGCCGACTCGGACCCCAGAACACTGAAGCTTTCTTT. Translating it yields CASRLGPQNTEAFF.

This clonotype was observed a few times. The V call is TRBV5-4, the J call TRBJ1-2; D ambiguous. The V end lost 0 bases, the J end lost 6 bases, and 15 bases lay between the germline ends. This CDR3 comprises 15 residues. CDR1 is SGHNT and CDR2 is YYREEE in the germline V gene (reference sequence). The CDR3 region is CASSLAGLAGHGYTF. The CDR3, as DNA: TGTGCCAGCAGCTTGGCCGGGCTGGCGGGTCATGGCTACACCTTC.

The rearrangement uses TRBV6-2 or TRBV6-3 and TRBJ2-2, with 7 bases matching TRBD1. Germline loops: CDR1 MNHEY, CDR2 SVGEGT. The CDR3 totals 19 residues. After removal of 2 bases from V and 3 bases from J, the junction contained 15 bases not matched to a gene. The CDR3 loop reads CASSYGTRQGQSHTGELFF. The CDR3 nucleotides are TGTGCCAGCAGTTACGGAACCCGACAGGGACAATCTCACACCGGGGAGCTGTTTTTT.

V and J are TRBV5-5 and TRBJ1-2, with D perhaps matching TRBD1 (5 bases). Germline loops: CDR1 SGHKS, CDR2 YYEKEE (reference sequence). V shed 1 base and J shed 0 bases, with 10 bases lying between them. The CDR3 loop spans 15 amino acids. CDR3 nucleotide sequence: TGTGCCAGCAGCTTGACCCTGACAGCTAACTATGGCTACACCTTC. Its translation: CASSLTLTANYGYTF.

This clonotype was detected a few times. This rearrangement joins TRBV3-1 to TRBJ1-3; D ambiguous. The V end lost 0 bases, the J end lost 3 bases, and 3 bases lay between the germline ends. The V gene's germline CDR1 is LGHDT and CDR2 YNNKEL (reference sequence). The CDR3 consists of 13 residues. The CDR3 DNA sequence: TGTGCCAGCAGCCAAGATCTTGGAAACACCATATATTTT. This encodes CASSQDLGNTIYF.

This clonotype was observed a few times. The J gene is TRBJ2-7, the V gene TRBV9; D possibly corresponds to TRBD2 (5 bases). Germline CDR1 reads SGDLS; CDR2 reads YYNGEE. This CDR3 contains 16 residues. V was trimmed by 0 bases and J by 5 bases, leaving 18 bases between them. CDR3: CASSVVCSGSKNEQYV. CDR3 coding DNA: TGTGCCAGCAGCGTAGTTTGCTCGGGGTCTAAGAACGAGCAGTACGTC.

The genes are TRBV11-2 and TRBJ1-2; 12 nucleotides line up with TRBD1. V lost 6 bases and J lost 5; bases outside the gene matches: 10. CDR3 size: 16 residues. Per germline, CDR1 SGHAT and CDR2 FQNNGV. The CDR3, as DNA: TGTGCCAGCAGAAACCTCCGGGACAGGGGGCCTTATGGCTACACCTTC. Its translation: CASRNLRDRGPYGYTF.

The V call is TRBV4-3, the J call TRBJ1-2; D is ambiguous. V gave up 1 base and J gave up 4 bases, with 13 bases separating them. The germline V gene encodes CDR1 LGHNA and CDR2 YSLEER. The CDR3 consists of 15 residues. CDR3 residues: CASSQGGGDRYGYTF. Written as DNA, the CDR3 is TGCGCCAGCAGCCAAGGGGGAGGTGACCGCTATGGCTACACCTTC.

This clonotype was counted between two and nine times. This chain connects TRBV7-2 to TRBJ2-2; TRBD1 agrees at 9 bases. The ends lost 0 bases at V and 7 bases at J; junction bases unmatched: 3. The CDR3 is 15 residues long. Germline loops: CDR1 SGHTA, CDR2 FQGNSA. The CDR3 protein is CASSLAGTGYGELFF. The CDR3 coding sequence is TGTGCCAGCAGCTTAGCTGGGACAGGGTACGGGGAGCTGTTTTTT.

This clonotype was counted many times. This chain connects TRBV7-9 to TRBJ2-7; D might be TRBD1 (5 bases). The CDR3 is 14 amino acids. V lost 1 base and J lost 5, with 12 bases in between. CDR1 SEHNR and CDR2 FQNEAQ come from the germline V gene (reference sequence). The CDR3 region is CASSLGSGRNEQYF. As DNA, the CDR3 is TGTGCCAGCAGCTTAGGGTCAGGGCGGAACGAGCAGTACTTC.

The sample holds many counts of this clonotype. CDR3 region: CASSYSGTADLGGELFF. CDR3 coding DNA: TGTGCCAGCAGTTACTCCGGGACCGCCGATCTGGGCGGGGAGCTGTTTTTT. V is TRBV6-5 and J is TRBJ2-2; D is possibly TRBD1 or TRBD2 (5 bases each). Trimming shortened V by 0 bases and J by 7 bases, and 18 bases separated the two germline ends. This CDR3 is built from 17 residues. Germline V CDR1 and CDR2: MNHEY, SVGAGI.

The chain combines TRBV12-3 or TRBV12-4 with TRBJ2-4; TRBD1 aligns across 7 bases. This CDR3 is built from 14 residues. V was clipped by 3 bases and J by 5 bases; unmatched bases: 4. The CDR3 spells CASSFTGAQNIQYF. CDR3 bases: TGTGCCAGCAGTTTCACAGGGGCCCAAAACATTCAGTACTTC.

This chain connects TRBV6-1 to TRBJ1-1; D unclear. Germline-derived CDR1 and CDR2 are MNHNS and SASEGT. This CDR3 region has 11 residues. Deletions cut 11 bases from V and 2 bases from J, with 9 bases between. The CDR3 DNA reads TGTGCCGTACGGGGAAACACTGAAGCTTTCTTT. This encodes CAVRGNTEAFF.

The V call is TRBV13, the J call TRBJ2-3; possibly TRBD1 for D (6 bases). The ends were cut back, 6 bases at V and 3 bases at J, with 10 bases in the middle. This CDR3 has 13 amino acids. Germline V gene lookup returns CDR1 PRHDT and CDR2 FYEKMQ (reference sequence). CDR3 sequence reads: CASRFQGTDTQYF. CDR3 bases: TGTGCCAGCAGATTTCAGGGGACAGATACGCAGTATTTT.